A single sample is the source of the 17 T cell receptor beta chains below, sequenced in a study of T cell responses to AZD1222 COVID-19 vaccine. Clones were sequenced by immunoSEQ multiplex PCR, and TCRdb holds only the in-frame ones, with some missing. The data show more than 85,000 clones, around nine tenths seen once. This sample comprised peripheral blood, obtained on day 0 of AZD1222 vaccination. The receptors here all came from an adult in good health.

This clone has only one observation. The rearrangement links TRBV19 to TRBJ2-1; D is unclear. Germline-derived CDR1 and CDR2 are LNHDA and SQIVND (reference sequence). The CDR3 is 14 residues long. V was clipped by 6 bases and J by 1 base, with 10 bases between them. Here the CDR3 reads CASSRSESYNEQFF. Here the CDR3 DNA reads TGTGCCAGTAGCCGGTCAGAATCCTACAATGAGCAGTTCTTC. Full variable domain (rest looked up from reference TRBV19 and TRBJ2-1): DGGITQSPKYLFRKEGQNVTLSCEQNLNHDAMYWYRQDPGQGLRLIYYSQIVNDFQKGDIAEGYSVSREKKESFPLTVTSAQKNPTAFYLCASSRSESYNEQFFGPGTRLTVL.

This rearrangement joins TRBV7-7 to TRBJ1-1; no definite D call. The CDR3 runs 13 residues. CDR1 is SSHAT and CDR2 is FNYEAQ in the germline V gene (reference sequence). V lost 1 base to trimming and J lost 1 base, with 4 bases between them. CDR3 coding DNA: TGTGCCAGCAGCTTAGTCCCGAACACTGAAGCTTTCTTT. As protein: CASSLVPNTEAFF.

This chain uses TRBV7-9 with TRBJ1-2; 10 bases line up with TRBD1. The CDR3 is 18 amino acids. J gave up 4 bases and V 3 bases, and 14 bases lay outside the gene matches. Germline lookup yields CDR1 SEHNR and CDR2 FQNEAQ (reference sequence). The CDR3 DNA is TGTGCCAGCAGCTTCCCGACTCCGGGGACAGGGGTGCCCTATGGCTACACCTTC. As protein: CASSFPTPGTGVPYGYTF.

The J gene is TRBJ2-2, the V gene TRBV15; D not resolved. The V gene lost 5 bases and the J gene lost 2 bases, with 6 bases spanning the gap. The CDR3 consists of 13 residues. Germline V CDR1 and CDR2: LNHNV, YYDKDF (reference sequence). CDR3 amino acids: CATSGYNTGELFF. The CDR3 DNA follows: TGTGCCACCAGCGGTTATAACACCGGGGAGCTGTTTTTT.

The gene calls are TRBV5-1 and TRBJ2-5, with TRBD2 matching over 13 bases. The germline V gene encodes CDR1 SGHRS and CDR2 YFSETQ. This CDR3 spans 18 amino acids. Trimming at V came to 3 bases and at J to 3 bases, leaving 11 bases not matched to a gene. The CDR3 DNA sequence: TGCGCCAGCAGCTCGCACCCCCCGGGACTAGCGGGGAAAGAGACCCAGTACTTC. This codes for CASSSHPPGLAGKETQYF.

Only one count was recorded for this clone. The CDR3 region is CASRLTSDWIYGYTF. CDR3 coding DNA: TGTGCCAGTCGCCTCACCTCGGACTGGATTTATGGCTACACCTTC. This chain links TRBV19 with TRBJ1-2; no clear D gene. Looked up from germline, CDR1 is LNHDA and CDR2 is SQIVND (reference sequence). The CDR3 totals 15 residues. Trimming removed 8 bases at V and 5 bases at J, with 21 bases between.

The chain carries TRBV19 and TRBJ1-2; TRBD1 aligns across 8 bases. This CDR3 spans 17 amino acids. With V trimmed by 7 bases and J by 0 bases, 13 bases remained unmatched. Germline values: CDR1 LNHDA, CDR2 SQIVND (reference sequence). CDR3 sequence: CASIPGTGQSSNYGYTF. As DNA, the CDR3 is TGTGCCAGTATCCCCGGGACAGGCCAGAGTTCTAACTATGGCTACACCTTC.

This CDR3 reads CASSPMRQAAGEKLFF. The CDR3 bases are TGTGCCAGCTCACCGATGCGACAGGCTGCGGGTGAAAAACTGTTTTTT. This chain links TRBV18 with TRBJ1-4, with a tentative D call TRBD1 (6 bases). Deletions cut 3 bases from V and 7 bases from J, with 18 bases between. The CDR3 is 16 residues long. CDR1 is KGHSH and CDR2 is LQKENI in the germline V gene.

The rearrangement links TRBV30 to TRBJ2-2, with D possibly being TRBD1 (5 bases). V was shortened by 1 base and J by 6 bases, with 9 bases between the two germline ends. Germline V lookup: CDR1 GTSNPN, CDR2 SVGIG (reference sequence). CDR3 length: 13 amino acids. This chain's CDR3 is CAWSEGRAGELFF. The CDR3 nucleotides are TGTGCCTGGAGTGAGGGCAGGGCCGGGGAGCTGTTTTTT.

The V gene is TRBV30, the J gene TRBJ1-3; 12 bases are shared with TRBD1. V lost 0 bases, J lost 5 bases, and 2 bases stayed unmatched. The CDR3 covers 15 residues. Germline V gene data show CDR1 as GTSNPN and CDR2 as SVGIG (reference sequence). CDR3 sequence reads: CAWSVGQGARNTIYF. Written as DNA, the CDR3 is TGTGCCTGGAGTGTGGGACAGGGGGCGCGAAACACCATATATTTT. The full variable domain, its missing parts supplied by reference TRBV30 and TRBJ1-3, is SQTIHQWPATLVQPVGSPLSLECTVEGTSNPNLYWYRQAAGRGLQLLFYSVGIGQISSEVPQNLSASRPQDRQFILSSKKLLLSDSGFYLCAWSVGQGARNTIYFGEGSWLTVV.

The chain carries TRBV2 and TRBJ2-3; D is perhaps TRBD1 (5 bases). This CDR3 comprises 14 residues. Trimming shortened V by 6 bases and J by 4 bases, and 14 bases separated the two germline ends. Germline CDR1 reads SNHLY; CDR2 reads FYNNEI. DNA of the CDR3: TGTGCCAGCAGCTCCCTGAGGACATCAGATACGCAGTATTTT. Translating it yields CASSSLRTSDTQYF.

The chain has TRBV7-8 and TRBJ1-1; no definite D call. The V end lost 3 bases, the J end lost 7 bases, and 15 bases lay between the germline ends. The CDR3 length is 14 residues. Germline-derived CDR1 and CDR2 are SGHVS and FQNEAQ. The CDR3 region is CASSFAGWGLEAFF. CDR3 in DNA: TGTGCCAGCAGCTTCGCGGGTTGGGGTCTTGAAGCTTTCTTT.

CDR3 amino acids: CASRPTGGRNTEAFF. The CDR3 bases are TGCGCCAGCAGGCCGACAGGGGGCAGGAACACTGAAGCTTTCTTT. The V gene is TRBV5-1, the J gene TRBJ1-1; 10 positions agree with TRBD1. Germline loops: CDR1 SGHRS, CDR2 YFSETQ. This CDR3 comprises 15 residues. V dropped 5 bases and J dropped 1; count of bases not matched to a gene: 5.

This clone was picked up a small number of times. The genes are TRBV6-2 or TRBV6-3 and TRBJ2-7; 12 nucleotides agree with TRBD2. The V segment lost 4 bases and the J segment 4 bases; nucleotides outside the gene matches: 5. The CDR3 consists of 15 residues. In germline, CDR1 is MNHEY, CDR2 SVGEGT. CDR3 nucleotide sequence: TGTGCCAGCAGTTCATCTAGCGGGGGGGCTTACGAGCAGTACTTC. Protein: CASSSSSGGAYEQYF.

V usage is TRBV7-2 and J usage is TRBJ1-5; D is possibly TRBD1 (6 bases). The CDR3 runs 15 residues. With 2 bases removed from V and 5 bases from J, the gap between germline ends came to 13 bases. In germline, CDR1 is SGHTA, CDR2 FQGNSA. The CDR3 loop is CASSLSGGEHQPQHF. The CDR3 coding sequence is TGTGCCAGCAGCTTATCCGGGGGCGAGCATCAGCCCCAGCATTTT.

The chain is built from TRBV6-2 or TRBV6-3 and TRBJ1-5, with TRBD1 matching over 12 bases. CDR1 and CDR2 (germline): MNHEY, SVGEGT. The CDR3 extends over 18 amino acids. After removal of 2 bases from V and 0 bases from J, the junction contained 5 bases not matched to a gene. This CDR3 reads CASSYRDRGRNSNQPQHF. DNA of the CDR3: TGTGCCAGCAGTTACCGGGACAGGGGGCGAAATAGCAATCAGCCCCAGCATTTT.

This clone was counted once. V and J are TRBV30 and TRBJ2-7; D may correspond to TRBD1 or TRBD2 (6 bases each). The CDR3 has 16 residues. The germline CDR1 and CDR2 sequences are GTSNPN and SVGIG (reference sequence). Trimming took 2 bases from V and 2 from J, leaving 19 bases between them. Here the CDR3 DNA reads TGTGCCTGGAGTTCTCGGGGGCCAACGGGAACCTACGAGCAGTACTTC. Its translation is CAWSSRGPTGTYEQYF.